The 10 T cell receptor beta chains below were found in one sample sequenced in a study of glioma-infiltrating T cells after dendritic cell vaccination. This table comes from immunoSEQ multiplex PCR, and its TCRdb copy is limited to in-frame clones, with some not included. This table has roughly 70,000 clones, roughly 80% appearing once. The sequenced sample was blood, obtained before dendritic cell vaccination. The receptors derive from a human donor with glioblastoma.

V is TRBV7-6 and J is TRBJ2-5; 11 positions agree with TRBD1. The V and J ends lost 4 bases and 4 bases, in that order; junction bases with no gene match: 5. Per the germline V gene, CDR1 is SGHVS and CDR2 is FNYEAQ. The CDR3 runs 15 residues. The CDR3 is CASSWGQGGGETQYF. The CDR3 DNA reads as TGTGCCAGCAGCTGGGGACAGGGGGGAGGAGAGACCCAGTACTTC.

This chain connects TRBV13 to TRBJ2-5; tentative D call: TRBD2 (6 bases). Trimming left V 3 bases short and J 1 base short, with 9 bases between. Germline V gene lookup returns CDR1 PRHDT and CDR2 FYEKMQ (reference sequence). The CDR3 spans 14 residues. CDR3 protein: CASSFWRGQETQYF. CDR3 DNA sequence: TGTGCCAGCAGCTTCTGGCGGGGCCAAGAGACCCAGTACTTC.

The rearrangement joins TRBV9 to TRBJ2-5; 12 nucleotides align to TRBD2. The J segment lost 4 bases and the V segment lost 4 bases, leaving 5 bases of the junction unmatched. Germline V gene sequence: CDR1 SGDLS, CDR2 YYNGEE. The CDR3 has 15 amino acids. CDR3: CASSPGLAGRETQYF. The DNA for the CDR3 is TGTGCCAGCAGCCCAGGACTAGCGGGAAGAGAGACCCAGTACTTC. Supplemented by reference TRBV9 and TRBJ2-5, the full variable domain reads DSGVTQTPKHLITATGQRVTLRCSPRSGDLSVYWYQQSLDQGLQFLIQYYNGEERAKGNILERFSAQQFPDLHSELNLSSLELGDSALYFCASSPGLAGRETQYFGPGTRLLVL.

V is TRBV7-9 and J is TRBJ2-1, with D possibly TRBD1 on 5 matching bases. The CDR3 extends over 14 amino acids. Germline loops: CDR1 SEHNR, CDR2 FQNEAQ (reference sequence). V lost 2 bases and J lost 0, with 5 bases in between. The CDR3 sequence: CASSLQGSYNEQFF. The DNA of the CDR3 is TGTGCCAGCAGCTTACAGGGCTCCTACAATGAGCAGTTCTTC.

In its sample, this clone was seen a few times. The chain has TRBV6-1 and TRBJ2-7; no reliable D call. This CDR3 spans 13 amino acids. V was cut by 5 bases and J by 5 bases, with 13 bases left in between. Germline V gives CDR1 MNHNS, CDR2 SASEGT. CDR3 DNA: TGTGCCAGCAGTTTCGGCGGCCTCGACGAGCAGTACTTC. It yields the protein CASSFGGLDEQYF.

The chain recombines TRBV11-2 with TRBJ2-3; D remains ambiguous. This CDR3 is built from 15 residues. The ends were cut back, 1 base at V and 4 bases at J, with 12 bases in the middle. Germline V gene sequence: CDR1 SGHAT, CDR2 FQNNGV. The CDR3 coding sequence is TGTGCCAGCAGCTTAGGAGGAAAAAGATCAGATACGCAGTATTTT. Translation gives CASSLGGKRSDTQYF.

The chain is built from TRBV7-3 and TRBJ2-3; the D gene is possibly TRBD2 (5 bases). Germline V gives CDR1 SGHTA, CDR2 FQGTGA. The ends were cut back, 3 bases at V and 2 bases at J, with 12 bases in the middle. The CDR3 length is 15 residues. In nucleotides, the CDR3 is TGTGCCAGCAGCTTCACGGGATCCCACACAGATACGCAGTATTTT. Translating it yields CASSFTGSHTDTQYF.

The V gene is TRBV29-1, the J gene TRBJ1-1; D might be TRBD1 (5 bases). The CDR3 covers 13 residues. Germline CDR1 and CDR2: SQVTM and ANQGSEA. Trimming removed 4 bases at V and 4 bases at J, with 13 bases between. CDR3 sequence reads: CSVGAQGGTEAFF. Written as DNA, the CDR3 is TGCAGCGTTGGGGCCCAGGGAGGCACTGAAGCTTTCTTT.

The chain joins TRBV29-1 to TRBJ2-7; TRBD2 matches 7 bases. CDR1 is SQVTM and CDR2 is ANQGSEA in the germline V gene. The CDR3 is 13 residues long. V gave up 5 bases and J gave up 7 bases; unmatched junction bases: 11. The CDR3 sequence: CSVLTSPNTEQYF. The CDR3 DNA is TGCAGCGTTTTGACTAGCCCCAATACAGAGCAGTACTTC.

The chain carries TRBV4-2 and TRBJ2-2; 8 bases are a match to TRBD2. The CDR3 is made up of 18 amino acids. The J segment lost 3 bases and the V segment lost 0 bases, leaving 9 bases of the junction unmatched. Germline V CDR1 and CDR2: LGHNA, YNFKEQ. The chain's CDR3 is CASSQDPTGGPHTGELFF. DNA of the CDR3: TGTGCCAGCAGCCAAGATCCGACGGGGGGGCCCCACACCGGGGAGCTGTTTTTT.